This T cell receptor beta chain originates from a study of OX40 agonist ivuxolimab in advanced cancers. Study information: At doses from 0.01 to 10 mg/kg, patients were given intravenous ivuxolimab every 2 weeks. Age averaged 60 years (range roughly 23 to 79), and 82.7% were male. Partial responses were recorded for three patients, including one with hepatocellular carcinoma and two with cutaneous melanoma.

Trimming stripped 7 bases from V and 2 bases from J, with 26 bases between. The CDR3 extends over 17 amino acids. Per germline, CDR1 SQVTM and CDR2 ANQGSEA. Sequenced by immunoSEQ multiplex PCR; TCRdb stores in-frame clones only, minus some. The sample lists 35,000 to 40,000 clones, about three quarters occurring once. The clonotype was recovered from an adult with an advanced solid tumor such as melanoma, head and neck, liver or kidney cancer. This sample comprised CD4+ or CD8+ T cells sorted from blood, obtained in a trial of the OX40 agonist ivuxolimab. The genes are TRBV29-1 and TRBJ1-2, with TRBD1 as a possible D gene (6 bases). In DNA, the CDR3 is TGCAGCGCCCGGGCGGCGGCAGGGGCGCAGGAAAACTATGGCTACACCTTC. The encoded protein is CSARAAAGAQENYGYTF.